These T cell receptor beta chains were read from a single sample in a study of response to subunit inactivated influenza vaccine. Via MiXCR, TCRdb re-called the RT-PCR reads, giving one row per CDR3 protein. The sample includes hundreds of thousands of distinct CDR3 sequences, roughly 13% of them seen just once. Specimen: PBMCs from blood, collected about 14 days before vaccination. The receptors come from a man aged 45-65 years who received an inactivated influenza vaccine. Both conserved end residues are part of each CDR3. D genes are given only for firm matches. Only part of the rows carry a size: once, few, many, or a class if the clone is expanded.

abundance: .; j_gene: TRBJ2-3; d_gene: TRBD2; v_gene: TRBV7-6; CDR3aa: CASSLLAQRGLNTDTQYF; CDR3nt: TGTGCCAGCAGCTTACTTGCCCAGCGGGGCCTTAACACAGATACGCAGTATTTT
abundance: .; j_gene: TRBJ2-3; d_gene: TRBD2; v_gene: TRBV9; CDR3aa: CASSFGGGAPDTQYF; CDR3nt: TGTGCCAGCAGCTTCGGCGGGGGGGCCCCAGATACGCAGTATTTT
abundance: .; j_gene: TRBJ2-1; d_gene: TRBD1; v_gene: TRBV5-5; CDR3aa: CASSYPGRRGQEQFF; CDR3nt: TGTGCCAGCAGTTATCCGGGACGCCGGGGACAGGAGCAGTTCTTC
abundance: many; j_gene: TRBJ2-1; d_gene: .; v_gene: TRBV29-1; CDR3aa: CSVLVDEQFF; CDR3nt: TGCAGCGTTCTTGTCGATGAGCAGTTCTTC
abundance: many; j_gene: TRBJ2-3; d_gene: TRBD2; v_gene: TRBV28; CDR3aa: CASRPWAGGTDTQYF; CDR3nt: TGTGCCAGCAGACCCTGGGCGGGGGGCACAGATACGCAGTATTTT
abundance: .; j_gene: TRBJ1-2; d_gene: TRBD1; v_gene: TRBV4-1; CDR3aa: CASSKDRVGYGYTF; CDR3nt: TGCGCCAGCAGCAAAGACAGGGTAGGGTATGGCTACACCTTC
abundance: .; j_gene: TRBJ2-7; d_gene: .; v_gene: TRBV3-1; CDR3aa: CASSQDRRGQYF; CDR3nt: TGTGCCAGCAGCCAGGACCGCCGAGGGCAGTACTTC
abundance: few; j_gene: TRBJ2-3; d_gene: .; v_gene: TRBV20-1; CDR3aa: CRAASGTDTQYF; CDR3nt: TGCAGGGCAGCGTCAGGCACAGATACGCAGTATTTT
abundance: .; j_gene: TRBJ2-1; d_gene: TRBD1; v_gene: TRBV29-1; CDR3aa: CSVVKGANEQFF; CDR3nt: TGCAGCGTTGTAAAGGGGGCGAATGAGCAGTTCTTC
abundance: .; j_gene: TRBJ2-1; d_gene: TRBD2; v_gene: TRBV12-3/TRBV12-4; CDR3aa: CASSSRTSGPFF; CDR3nt: TGTGCCAGCAGTTCCCGGACTAGCGGGCCGTTCTTC
abundance: few; j_gene: TRBJ1-2; d_gene: TRBD1; v_gene: TRBV20-1; CDR3aa: CSALLRDRGVYGYTF; CDR3nt: TGCAGTGCATTACTCCGGGACAGGGGGGTATATGGCTACACCTTC
abundance: few; j_gene: TRBJ2-2; d_gene: TRBD2; v_gene: TRBV7-2; CDR3aa: CASSLELAGGTGELFF; CDR3nt: TGTGCCAGCAGCTTGGAACTAGCGGGAGGTACCGGGGAGCTGTTTTTT
abundance: few; j_gene: TRBJ2-1; d_gene: .; v_gene: TRBV5-1; CDR3aa: CASSFGPRQDNEQFF; CDR3nt: TGCGCCAGCAGCTTTGGGCCTAGGCAGGACAATGAGCAGTTCTTC
abundance: .; j_gene: TRBJ2-1; d_gene: .; v_gene: TRBV24-1; CDR3aa: CATSDSLNGQFF; CDR3nt: TGTGCCACCAGTGATTCCCTAAATGGGCAGTTCTTC
abundance: few; j_gene: TRBJ2-1; d_gene: TRBD2; v_gene: TRBV24-1; CDR3aa: CATRARGSETYNEQFF; CDR3nt: TGTGCCACCAGAGCGCGGGGGAGTGAGACCTACAATGAGCAGTTCTTC
abundance: .; j_gene: TRBJ2-7; d_gene: .; v_gene: TRBV5-6; CDR3aa: CASSFSRVEQYF; CDR3nt: TGTGCCAGCAGCTTTTCCAGGGTCGAGCAGTACTTC
abundance: .; j_gene: TRBJ2-1; d_gene: .; v_gene: TRBV5-6; CDR3aa: CAISARLLCSYNEQFF; CDR3nt: TGTGCCATCAGCGCGCGGCTCCTCTGCTCCTACAATGAGCAGTTCTTC
abundance: .; j_gene: TRBJ2-7; d_gene: .; v_gene: TRBV4-2; CDR3aa: CASSQDFRDGEQYF; CDR3nt: TGTGCCAGCAGCCAAGATTTCAGGGACGGCGAGCAGTACTTC
abundance: many; j_gene: TRBJ1-1; d_gene: TRBD1; v_gene: TRBV5-1; CDR3aa: CASSYQDRGTEAFF; CDR3nt: TGCGCCAGCAGCTACCAGGACAGGGGAACTGAAGCTTTCTTT
abundance: few; j_gene: TRBJ2-3; d_gene: TRBD2; v_gene: TRBV11-1; CDR3aa: CASSSIQGGSGRGGTQYF; CDR3nt: TGTGCCAGCAGCTCTATCCAAGGAGGTAGCGGGAGAGGTGGTACGCAGTATTTT
abundance: .; j_gene: TRBJ2-3; d_gene: TRBD2; v_gene: TRBV20-1; CDR3aa: CSARGLLAGGTDTQYF; CDR3nt: TGCAGTGCTAGGGGGCTTCTAGCGGGAGGAACAGATACGCAGTATTTT
abundance: few; j_gene: TRBJ2-3; d_gene: TRBD2; v_gene: TRBV11-2; CDR3aa: CASSLGVAGNTDTQYF; CDR3nt: TGTGCCAGCAGCTTAGGGGTAGCGGGGAACACAGATACGCAGTATTTT
abundance: .; j_gene: TRBJ1-1; d_gene: .; v_gene: TRBV4-3; CDR3aa: CASSQAFPEGTEAFF; CDR3nt: TGCGCCAGCAGCCAAGCTTTTCCGGAGGGCACTGAAGCTTTCTTT
abundance: many; j_gene: TRBJ2-7; d_gene: .; v_gene: TRBV5-1; CDR3aa: CASSLEPGSSYEQYF; CDR3nt: TGCGCCAGCAGCTTGGAACCGGGAAGCTCCTACGAGCAGTACTTC
abundance: few; j_gene: TRBJ2-3; d_gene: TRBD2; v_gene: TRBV20-1; CDR3aa: CSATVSLATSADTQYF; CDR3nt: TGCAGTGCTACTGTTTCACTAGCGACCTCGGCGGATACGCAGTATTTT
abundance: few; j_gene: TRBJ1-5; d_gene: .; v_gene: TRBV5-8; CDR3aa: CASSRRDFSNQPQHF; CDR3nt: TGTGCCAGCAGCCGTAGGGACTTTAGCAATCAGCCCCAGCATTTT
abundance: many; j_gene: TRBJ2-7; d_gene: .; v_gene: TRBV20-1; CDR3aa: CSARKYEQYF; CDR3nt: TGCAGTGCTAGAAAGTACGAGCAGTACTTC
abundance: .; j_gene: TRBJ2-1; d_gene: .; v_gene: TRBV5-1; CDR3aa: CASSLATTRGSYNEQFF; CDR3nt: TGCGCCAGCAGCTTGGCGACAACTAGGGGATCCTACAATGAGCAGTTCTTC
abundance: few; j_gene: TRBJ1-6; d_gene: TRBD1; v_gene: TRBV7-2; CDR3aa: CASSDGQGGYLSF; CDR3nt: TGTGCCAGCAGCGATGGACAGGGGGGGTACCTCTCCTTT
abundance: many; j_gene: TRBJ2-7; d_gene: .; v_gene: TRBV27; CDR3aa: CASSYLGASYEQYF; CDR3nt: TGTGCCAGCAGCTATTTAGGGGCCTCCTACGAGCAGTACTTC
abundance: few; j_gene: TRBJ2-7; d_gene: TRBD2; v_gene: TRBV10-3; CDR3aa: CAISGGAGTRYEQYF; CDR3nt: TGTGCCATCAGTGGGGGAGCGGGGACCCGCTACGAGCAGTACTTC
abundance: few; j_gene: TRBJ2-2; d_gene: .; v_gene: TRBV6-2/TRBV6-3; CDR3aa: CASSQLLRGRVNTGELFF; CDR3nt: TGTGCCAGCAGTCAACTTCTCCGAGGCAGAGTTAACACCGGGGAGCTGTTTTTT